The rows below give T cell receptor beta chains drawn from one sample of a study of T cell repertoires in urothelial bladder cancer. The assay was immunoSEQ multiplex PCR, and TCRdb's table has in-frame clones only and misses some. The repertoire consists of 10,000 to 13,000 clones, with under 70% occurring once and the leading ten covering 5.5% to 8%. Sequencing was done on a sample of tumor-infiltrating cells from bladder cancer. These TCRs come from a human donor with a benign inflammatory bladder lesion. CDR3s include the opening cysteine and the closing phenylalanine or tryptophan. The size entry is marked missing in some rows and otherwise reads once, few, many or a size class.

V	J	size	CDR3
TRBV11-2	TRBJ1-5	NA	CASSLPRGSRSQPQHF
TRBV5-1	TRBJ1-2	once	CASSHGRGDYGYTF
TRBV5-1	TRBJ1-2	once	CASSFGYLPDAGGYTF
TRBV19	TRBJ2-1	few	CASTQRGAGYNEQFF
TRBV7-3	TRBJ2-7	NA	CASSRTGTGGYEQYF
TRBV11-2	TRBJ1-5	NA	CASSLGGRNQPQHF
TRBV10-2	TRBJ2-3	NA	CASTDRRGGWTDTQYF
TRBV5-1	TRBJ2-7	NA	CASSLGPESYEQYF
TRBV19	TRBJ1-1	NA	CASSPGTGGLRAEAFF
TRBV7-9	TRBJ1-4	NA	CASSLGGQPNEKLFF
TRBV5-1	TRBJ1-2	NA	CASSIGQGYYGYTF